The next 20 T cell receptor beta chains were all read from a single sample in a study of control samples from healthy donors and cancer patients. Profiling relied on immunoSEQ multiplex PCR, and the TCRdb table lists in-frame clones only, not all of them. The sample contains 75,000 to 100,000 clones, roughly four fifths of which appear only once. Sequencing was carried out using blood. The receptors shown here come from a man aged 55 to 70 in good health.

The V gene is TRBV6-5, the J gene TRBJ2-3; D is ambiguous. Between the trimmed V and J ends, which lost 6 bases and 6 bases, there was a span of 13 bases. Germline V gene sequence: CDR1 MNHEY, CDR2 SVGAGI. This CDR3 contains 13 residues. The CDR3 loop reads CASSAWSRDTQYF. The CDR3 DNA reads TGTGCCAGCAGCGCTTGGTCGCGGGATACGCAGTATTTT.

This clone was picked up a small number of times. The V gene is TRBV7-8, the J gene TRBJ2-7, with a tentative D call TRBD1 (7 bases). This CDR3 comprises 16 residues. From germline, CDR1 is SGHVS and CDR2 FQNEAQ. V was pared by 1 base and J by 3 bases, with 16 bases between. The CDR3 loop reads CASSLVTQGGYYEQYF. In DNA, the CDR3 is TGTGCCAGCAGCTTAGTAACGCAGGGGGGATACTACGAGCAGTACTTC.

This clone was seen a single time. The genes are TRBV6-5 and TRBJ1-2; 7 nucleotides align to TRBD1. This CDR3 has 14 residues. J was trimmed by 5 bases and V by 4 bases; bases with no gene match: 7. Germline CDR1 MNHEY, CDR2 SVGAGI. CDR3 loop: CASSLTGSRYGYTF. CDR3 DNA: TGTGCCAGCAGTTTGACAGGGTCTAGGTATGGCTACACCTTC.

The chain carries TRBV29-1 and TRBJ2-7; possible D gene TRBD1, 6 bases. Germline lookup yields CDR1 SQVTM and CDR2 ANQGSEA. V dropped 2 bases and J dropped 4 bases, with 12 bases sitting between them. This CDR3 contains 13 residues. The DNA for the CDR3 is TGCAGCGTTGAAATAGGGACATTGTACGAGCAGTACTTC. Amino acids: CSVEIGTLYEQYF.

V is TRBV5-5 and J is TRBJ1-6; D gene unclear. The CDR3 has 16 amino acids. V was shortened by 0 bases and J by 6 bases, with 13 bases between the two germline ends. Germline CDR1 SGHKS, CDR2 YYEKEE (reference sequence). The CDR3 DNA is TGTGCCAGCAGCTTGGGTGTGCGGCAGTCTAATTCACCCCTCCACTTT. This gives the protein CASSLGVRQSNSPLHF.

This clone was detected only once. The chain is built from TRBV19 and TRBJ2-7; D may be TRBD1 or TRBD2 (5 bases each). Between the trimmed V and J ends, which lost 2 bases and 0 bases, there was a span of 8 bases. CDR1 is LNHDA and CDR2 is SQIVND in the germline V gene (reference sequence). The CDR3 sequence is 14 residues long. CDR3 in DNA: TGTGCCAGTAGTATAAGGGACGGCTCCTACGAGCAGTACTTC. This translates into CASSIRDGSYEQYF.

This rearrangement joins TRBV7-9 to TRBJ2-2; 9 bases align to TRBD1. CDR1 and CDR2 from the germline V gene are SEHNR and FQNEAQ (reference sequence). This CDR3 is 13 amino acids long. J lost 6 bases, V lost 8 bases, and 4 bases had no gene match. The CDR3 DNA reads TGTGCCAGCGGAAGACAGGGGGCCGGGGAGCTGTTTTTT. This codes for CASGRQGAGELFF.

The chain uses TRBV14 and TRBJ1-1; D unresolved. The CDR3 length is 15 residues. Trimming removed 3 bases at V and 4 bases at J, with 15 bases between. Germline V gives CDR1 SGHDN, CDR2 FVKESK. The chain's CDR3 is CASSQVVGMGTEAFF. CDR3 sequence (DNA): TGTGCCAGCAGCCAGGTGGTGGGGATGGGCACTGAAGCTTTCTTT.

The rearrangement joins TRBV6-1 to TRBJ1-2; D gene ambiguous. This CDR3 contains 18 residues. The germline V gene has CDR1 MNHNS and CDR2 SASEGT. The germline V and J ends were trimmed by 0 bases and 8 bases, with 25 bases remaining between them. The CDR3 loop reads CASSEAPNFGPWSGGYTF. In DNA, the CDR3 is TGTGCCAGCAGTGAAGCGCCGAACTTTGGTCCCTGGTCGGGCGGCTACACCTTC.

The genes are TRBV10-3 and TRBJ1-2; 9 bases map to TRBD1. V was clipped by 4 bases and J by 8 bases; unmatched bases: 11. The length of the CDR3 is 15 residues. Germline CDR1 reads ENHRY; CDR2 reads SYGVKD. CDR3 sequence reads: CAISGGDRDRFGYTF. For the CDR3, the DNA is TGTGCCATCAGTGGGGGGGACAGGGACCGCTTCGGCTACACCTTC.

J is TRBJ2-1 and V is TRBV6-6, with 8 bases matching TRBD1. Trimming took 6 bases from V and 4 from J; bases not matched to a gene: 11. This CDR3 has 16 residues. Germline CDR1 is MNHNY and CDR2 is SVGAGI (reference sequence). The CDR3 sequence is CASRPGQGSFYNEQFF. In DNA form, the CDR3 reads TGTGCCAGCAGACCAGGACAGGGAAGCTTTTACAATGAGCAGTTCTTC.

V is TRBV21-1 and J is TRBJ1-4. TRBV21-1 is annotated as a pseudogene. The CDR3 runs 15 residues. The CDR3 DNA reads TGTGCCAGCCTTTGGGGGGGGACAGCTAATGAAAAACTGTTTTTT. It codes for CASLWGGTANEKLFF.

The chain employs TRBV5-1 and TRBJ2-7; possible D gene TRBD1, 7 bases. Germline V gene data show CDR1 as SGHRS and CDR2 as YFSETQ. This CDR3 spans 16 amino acids. Trimming shortened V by 4 bases and J by 2 bases, and 19 bases separated the two germline ends. CDR3 sequence: CASSPRQGGGTYEQYF. For the CDR3, the DNA is TGCGCCAGCAGCCCCCGACAGGGTGGGGGGACCTACGAGCAGTACTTC.

The CDR3 DNA is TGTGCCAGCAGTTTACTCAGAAATCAGCCCCAGCATTTT. This gives the protein CASSLLRNQPQHF. V gene TRBV12-3 or TRBV12-4 combines with J gene TRBJ1-5; D unclear. Trimming took off 2 bases at V and 4 bases at J, with 6 bases between the two ends. The CDR3 sequence is 13 residues long.

In DNA form, the CDR3 reads TGTGCCAGCAGCTTAAGTCTGGGTGGCACTGAAGCTTTCTTT. Translated, it gives CASSLSLGGTEAFF. This rearrangement joins TRBV11-2 to TRBJ1-1; D gene uncertain. The V and J ends lost 2 bases and 4 bases respectively, with 11 bases between them. This CDR3 has 14 amino acids. Germline assignment: CDR1 SGHAT and CDR2 FQNNGV.

Regarding this clone: Other nucleotide sequences in the sample specify the same CDR3. This sequence joins TRBV18 and TRBJ2-7; possible D gene TRBD1, 7 bases. Germline values: CDR1 KGHSH, CDR2 LQKENI. With 2 bases removed from V and 6 bases from J, the gap between germline ends came to 11 bases. This CDR3 contains 13 residues. Written as DNA, the CDR3 is TGTGCCAGCTCACCAGCTCAGGGGGGCGAGCAGTACTTC. Protein sequence: CASSPAQGGEQYF.

V is TRBV2 and J is TRBJ2-5, with a possible D match to TRBD1 (5 bases). The CDR3 runs 12 residues. Trimming took off 11 bases at V and 4 bases at J, with 14 bases between the two ends. Per the germline V gene, CDR1 is SNHLY and CDR2 is FYNNEI. CDR3 protein: CAEGQGGETQYF. The CDR3 DNA reads as TGTGCCGAAGGGCAGGGCGGAGAGACCCAGTACTTC.

This chain uses TRBV28 with TRBJ1-1; D unclear. This CDR3 comprises 14 residues. Germline V gene sequence: CDR1 MDHEN, CDR2 SYDVKM. Trimming stripped 3 bases from V and 5 bases from J, with 13 bases between. The CDR3 nucleotides are TGTGCCAGCAGTTTCCGCCCTAAAGGGACTGAAGCTTTCTTT. Translating it yields CASSFRPKGTEAFF.

The V call is TRBV27, the J call TRBJ2-7; perhaps D is TRBD1 or TRBD2 (5 bases each). There are 13 residues in the CDR3. Germline CDR1 is MNHEY and CDR2 is SMNVEV (reference sequence). V shed 5 bases and J shed 11 bases, with 19 bases lying between them. The CDR3 loop reads CASSISGTPREYF. The CDR3 DNA follows: TGTGCCAGCAGTATCTCCGGGACGCCTAGGGAGTACTTC.

The V and J genes are TRBV19 and TRBJ1-5; no reliable D call. Per the germline V gene, CDR1 is LNHDA and CDR2 is SQIVND (reference sequence). V was shortened by 8 bases and J by 7 bases, with 9 bases between the two germline ends. The length of the CDR3 is 11 residues. The CDR3: CASGYLQPQHF. As DNA, the CDR3 is TGTGCCAGTGGTTATCTCCAGCCCCAGCATTTT. Full variable domain (rest looked up from reference TRBV19 and TRBJ1-5): DGGITQSPKYLFRKEGQNVTLSCEQNLNHDAMYWYRQDPGQGLRLIYYSQIVNDFQKGDIAEGYSVSREKKESFPLTVTSAQKNPTAFYLCASGYLQPQHFGDGTRLSIL.